This passage covers 13 T cell receptor beta chains from one sample sequenced in a study of cytomegalovirus exposure and HLA in healthy donors. This PCR relied on a set of 60 Vbeta primers and 13 Jbeta primers. TCRdb's copy holds only in-frame clones and misses some; the assay was immunoSEQ multiplex PCR. The table lists approximately 90,000 clones, 76% of them singletons. Sequenced input: PBMCs. The origin of the receptors is a man aged 35 to 55 in good health and CMV-seronegative.

This chain joins TRBV7-2 and TRBJ2-3; maybe TRBD2 (6 bases). The CDR3 has 15 residues. Trimming removed 10 bases from V and 2 bases from J, with 19 bases in between. Per germline, CDR1 SGHTA and CDR2 FQGNSA. CDR3 region: CATSIFPSDTDTQYF. The CDR3 nucleotides are TGTGCCACCTCCATATTCCCTAGCGACACAGATACGCAGTATTTT.

The J gene is TRBJ2-3, the V gene TRBV7-3, with 9 bases matching TRBD2. The CDR3 extends over 14 amino acids. The junction had 0 bases not matched to a gene; V was cut back by 1 base and J by 4 bases. Germline CDR1 SGHTA, CDR2 FQGTGA. The CDR3 DNA reads TGTGCCAGCAGCTTAAGCGGGGGGGCAGATACGCAGTATTTT. This encodes CASSLSGGADTQYF.

The chain is built from TRBV19 and TRBJ2-7; TRBD1 is a possible D gene (6 bases). Trimming removed 5 bases at V and 2 bases at J, with 10 bases between. The CDR3 length is 13 residues. The germline V gene encodes CDR1 LNHDA and CDR2 SQIVND (reference sequence). The CDR3 loop reads CASSEGDTYEQYF. The DNA for the CDR3 is TGTGCCAGTAGTGAGGGGGACACCTACGAGCAGTACTTC.

The chain recombines TRBV19 with TRBJ2-7; 7 nucleotides line up with TRBD1. With V trimmed by 6 bases and J by 2 bases, 10 bases remained unmatched. Germline assignment: CDR1 LNHDA and CDR2 SQIVND (reference sequence). This CDR3 region has 15 residues. CDR3 DNA sequence: TGTGCCAGTAGGATTAGACAGGGAACAACCTACGAGCAGTACTTC. Residues: CASRIRQGTTYEQYF.

This clone turned up a few times. V is TRBV25-1 and J is TRBJ1-3; possibly TRBD1 for D (5 bases). Germline CDR1 reads MGHDK; CDR2 reads SYGVNS. The CDR3 is made up of 15 amino acids. Trimming pared 2 bases from V and 0 bases from J, leaving 8 bases between. The CDR3 loop is CASSENRYSGNTIYF. Written as DNA, the CDR3 is TGTGCCAGCAGTGAAAACAGGTACTCTGGAAACACCATATATTTT.

The chain uses TRBV7-3 and TRBJ1-6; D perhaps matches TRBD1 (5 bases). Germline values: CDR1 SGHTA, CDR2 FQGTGA. The CDR3 sequence is 14 residues long. The V gene lost 4 bases and the J gene lost 7 bases, with 11 bases spanning the gap. CDR3 sequence (DNA): TGTGCCAGCAGCTCGCAGGGAGGGAATTCACCCCTCCACTTT. Its protein is CASSSQGGNSPLHF.

This clone was seen a single time. V usage is TRBV4-2 and J usage is TRBJ1-1; 10 positions agree with TRBD1. This CDR3 spans 19 amino acids. Germline CDR1 and CDR2: LGHNA and YNFKEQ. V was pared by 0 bases and J by 0 bases, with 10 bases of the junction left unmatched. The CDR3 bases are TGTGCCAGCAGCCAAGAACCGACAGGGGGCGTCGTCATGAACACTGAAGCTTTCTTT. Translated, it gives CASSQEPTGGVVMNTEAFF.

The chain couples TRBV4-3 to TRBJ1-2; tentative D call: TRBD1 (6 bases). V was clipped by 4 bases and J by 4 bases, with 16 bases between them. CDR1 is LGHNA and CDR2 is YSLEER in the germline V gene. The CDR3 totals 15 residues. CDR3 sequence (DNA): TGCGCCAGCAGCCGCACACTAGGACAGCTCTATGGCTACACCTTC. Its translation is CASSRTLGQLYGYTF.

V and J are TRBV30 and TRBJ1-3, with D unclear. CDR1 is GTSNPN, CDR2 SVGIG, per germline (reference sequence). V dropped 3 bases and J dropped 2 bases, with 8 bases sitting between them. CDR3 size: 13 residues. This chain's CDR3 is CAWSGGPGNTIYF. CDR3 in DNA: TGTGCCTGGAGCGGAGGCCCTGGAAACACCATATATTTT.

The V and J genes are TRBV4-3 and TRBJ2-5; tentative D call: TRBD1 (6 bases). Trimming pared 0 bases from V and 6 bases from J, leaving 14 bases between. CDR3 length equals 15 residues. Germline CDR1 is LGHNA and CDR2 is YSLEER. The CDR3 protein is CASSQDGQGMQTQYF. The CDR3 nucleotides are TGCGCCAGCAGCCAAGATGGGCAGGGGATGCAGACCCAGTACTTC.

This clone was found once. The V and J genes are TRBV7-9 and TRBJ2-5; no clear D gene. The J call may be mistaken, given a closer DNA end match to TRBJ2-7. Germline V CDR1 and CDR2: SEHNR, FQNEAQ (reference sequence). The CDR3 runs 14 residues. The CDR3 protein is CASSLDRVSYEQYF. Here the CDR3 DNA reads TGTGCCAGCAGCTTAGATCGGGTGAGCTACGAGCAGTACTTC.

V gene TRBV11-2 combines with J gene TRBJ2-3, with 9 bases aligning to TRBD1. The CDR3 length is 13 residues. V was clipped by 4 bases and J by 6 bases; unmatched bases: 2. Germline V gene sequence: CDR1 SGHAT, CDR2 FQNNGV. The CDR3 DNA reads as TGTGCCAGCAGCTCGGACAGGGGTGATACGCAGTATTTT. It encodes CASSSDRGDTQYF.

V gene TRBV5-1 combines with J gene TRBJ2-7, with TRBD2 identical over 7 bases. Germline assignment: CDR1 SGHRS and CDR2 YFSETQ. The CDR3 is 17 residues long. The V gene end was trimmed by 4 bases and the J gene end by 1 base; junction bases not matched to a gene: 14. This CDR3 is CASSLLGPGLTSYEQYF. The DNA for the CDR3 is TGCGCCAGCAGCCTGCTGGGCCCGGGACTAACTTCCTACGAGCAGTACTTC.